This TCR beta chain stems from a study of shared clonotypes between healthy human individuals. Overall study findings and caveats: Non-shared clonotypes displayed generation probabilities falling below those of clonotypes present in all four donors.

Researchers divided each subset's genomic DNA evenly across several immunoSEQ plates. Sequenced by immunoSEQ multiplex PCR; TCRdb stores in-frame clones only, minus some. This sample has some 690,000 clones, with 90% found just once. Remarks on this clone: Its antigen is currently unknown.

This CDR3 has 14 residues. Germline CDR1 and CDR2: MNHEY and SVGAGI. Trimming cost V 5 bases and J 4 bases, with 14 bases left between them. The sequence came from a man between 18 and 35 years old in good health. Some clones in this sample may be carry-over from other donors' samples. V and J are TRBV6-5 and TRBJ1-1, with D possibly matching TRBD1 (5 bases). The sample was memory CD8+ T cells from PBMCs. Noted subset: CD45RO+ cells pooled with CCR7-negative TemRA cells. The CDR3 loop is CASSPGTRATEAFF. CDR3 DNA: TGTGCCAGCAGTCCCGGGACCCGCGCCACTGAAGCTTTCTTT.